This T cell receptor (beta chain) is drawn from a study of blood T cell repertoires in COVID-19. Background on the study: Nucleic acid was either cDNA or gDNA, and it came from T cells, B-cell-depleted T cells, or PBMCs.

Libraries were prepared by immunoSEQ multiplex PCR; TCRdb keeps only in-frame clonotypes and omits some of them. This table has hundreds of thousands of clones, about 87% appearing once. Trimming took 6 bases from V and 3 from J; bases not matched to a gene: 7. Germline V gene lookup returns CDR1 MGHDK and CDR2 SYGVNS. The CDR3 extends over 14 amino acids. The clonotype originates from a man aged 50-60 years who had been exposed to COVID-19. The sequencing input was PBMCs or T cells enriched from blood (not recorded which). V is TRBV25-1 and J is TRBJ1-1; 7 bases align to TRBD1. DNA of the CDR3: TGTGCCAGCAGGGGCGGGGACAGAGACACTGAAGCTTTCTTT. This translates into CASRGGDRDTEAFF.